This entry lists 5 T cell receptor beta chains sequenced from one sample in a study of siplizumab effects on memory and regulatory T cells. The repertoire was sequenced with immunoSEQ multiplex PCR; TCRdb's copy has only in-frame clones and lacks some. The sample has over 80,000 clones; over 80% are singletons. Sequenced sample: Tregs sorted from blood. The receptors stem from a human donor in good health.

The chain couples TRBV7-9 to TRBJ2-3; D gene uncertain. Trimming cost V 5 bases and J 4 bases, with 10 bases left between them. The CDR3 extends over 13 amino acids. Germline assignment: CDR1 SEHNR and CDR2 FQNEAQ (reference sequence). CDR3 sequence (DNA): TGTGCCAGCAGCGTTCTTGCGGCAGATACGCAGTATTTT. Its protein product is CASSVLAADTQYF.

The CDR3 region is CASSSRGVDEQYF. In DNA, the CDR3 is TGTGCCAGCAGCTCCAGGGGGGTTGACGAGCAGTACTTC. The chain is built from TRBV11-2 and TRBJ2-7; maybe TRBD1 (7 bases). Germline values: CDR1 SGHAT, CDR2 FQNNGV. Trimming stripped 4 bases from V and 5 bases from J, with 12 bases between. CDR3 size: 13 residues.

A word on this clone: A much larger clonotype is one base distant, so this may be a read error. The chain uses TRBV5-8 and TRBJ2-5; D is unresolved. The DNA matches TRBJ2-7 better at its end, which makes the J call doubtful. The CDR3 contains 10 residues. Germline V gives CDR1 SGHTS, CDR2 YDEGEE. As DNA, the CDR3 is TGTGCCAGCAGCATCTACGAGCAGTACTTC. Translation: CASSIYEQYF.

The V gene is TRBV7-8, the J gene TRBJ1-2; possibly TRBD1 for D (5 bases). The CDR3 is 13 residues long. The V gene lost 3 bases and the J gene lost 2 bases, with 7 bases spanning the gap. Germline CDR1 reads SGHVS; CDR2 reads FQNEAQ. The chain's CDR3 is CASSLDINYGYTF. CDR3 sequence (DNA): TGTGCCAGCAGCTTGGACATAAACTATGGCTACACCTTC.

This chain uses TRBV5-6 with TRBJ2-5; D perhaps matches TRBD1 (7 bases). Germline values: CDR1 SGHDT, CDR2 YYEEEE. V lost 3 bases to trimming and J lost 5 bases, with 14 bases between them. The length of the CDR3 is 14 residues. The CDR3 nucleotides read TGTGCCAGCAGCTCAGGACCAGGGGGGGAGACCCAGTACTTC. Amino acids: CASSSGPGGETQYF.